This T cell receptor beta chain derives from a study of CD8+ T cells in alopecia areata. Study details: Treated patients swallowed 5 to 10 mg of oral tofacitinib twice daily. Study results and caveats: The study also sequences resident alphabeta T cells of normal skin in scalp samples. Lesional scalp displayed greater clonality than normal scalp, most notably in alopecia totalis/universalis.

The V gene's germline CDR1 is SEHNR and CDR2 FQNEAQ (reference sequence). V lost 7 bases to trimming and J lost 9 bases; unmatched junction nucleotides: 11. This CDR3 comprises 14 residues. Points on this clone: The antigen remains undetermined.

Investigators isolated RNA and reverse transcribed it into cDNA to act as the sequencing template. Here immunoSEQ multiplex PCR was the method, and the copy in TCRdb shows in-frame clones only, minus some. Of roughly 150,000 clones in the sample, about nine tenths are singletons; the top ten hold over 13%. Sequencing used CD8+ T cells sorted from blood, obtained at week 0. This TCR was recovered from a human donor with alopecia areata. The chain couples TRBV7-9 to TRBJ2-1; 8 bases fit TRBD2. The CDR3 region is CASTTGTRNGEQFF. Here the CDR3 DNA reads TGTGCCAGCACCACCGGGACTAGAAACGGTGAGCAGTTCTTC.